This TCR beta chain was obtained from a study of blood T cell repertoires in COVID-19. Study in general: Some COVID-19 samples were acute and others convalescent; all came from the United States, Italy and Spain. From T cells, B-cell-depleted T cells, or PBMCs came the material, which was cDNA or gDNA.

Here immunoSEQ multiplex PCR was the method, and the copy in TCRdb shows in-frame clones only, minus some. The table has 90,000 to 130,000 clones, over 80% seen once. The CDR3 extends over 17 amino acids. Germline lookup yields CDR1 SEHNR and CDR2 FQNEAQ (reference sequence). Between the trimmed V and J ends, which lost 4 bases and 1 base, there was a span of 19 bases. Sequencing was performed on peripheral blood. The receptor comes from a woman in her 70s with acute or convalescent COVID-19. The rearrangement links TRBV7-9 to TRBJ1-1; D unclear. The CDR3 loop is CASSYVRVSSKNTEAFF. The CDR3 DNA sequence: TGTGCCAGCAGCTATGTACGGGTCTCGTCAAAGAACACTGAAGCTTTCTTT.